This T cell receptor (beta chain) was retrieved from a study of response to subunit inactivated influenza vaccine. Whole-study findings and limits: That few new T cells are recruited by each seasonal influenza vaccination was the authors' suggestion.

Notes on this clonotype: Its antigen is still unknown.

V lost 0 bases, J lost 7 bases, and 14 bases lay in between. The CDR3 covers 14 residues. From germline, CDR1 is SGHRS and CDR2 YFSETQ. TCRdb re-called the RT-PCR reads with MiXCR, one entry per CDR3 protein. The table records approximately 520,000 distinct CDR3 sequences, over 25% of them present only once. The chain uses TRBV5-1 and TRBJ2-7; TRBD2 is a possible D gene (5 bases). The receptor was isolated from a man aged 50-60 years who received an inactivated influenza vaccine. The specimen comprised CD4+ T cells sorted from PBMCs, sampled about 5 days after vaccination. CDR3 DNA: TGCGCCAGCAGCTTGGGAGGGAACTACGTGGAGCAGTACTTC. Residues: CASSLGGNYVEQYF.